Shown below are 32 T cell receptor beta chains from a single sample sequenced in a study of T cell responses to AZD1222 COVID-19 vaccine. The repertoire was sequenced with immunoSEQ multiplex PCR; TCRdb's copy has only in-frame clones and lacks some. This repertoire shows 100,000 or so clones, around 84% found once; its top ten account for 1.4%. The specimen was peripheral blood, collected on day 0 of AZD1222 vaccination. The source is an adult in good health.

The chain links TRBV10-3 to TRBJ2-5; perhaps TRBD1 as D (6 bases). CDR1 ENHRY and CDR2 SYGVKD come from the germline V gene. V was shortened by 3 bases and J by 7 bases, with 21 bases between the two germline ends. CDR3 length: 16 residues. The CDR3 region is CAISESEALDSGTQYF. CDR3 nucleotide sequence: TGTGCCATCAGTGAAAGTGAGGCGCTGGACAGTGGGACCCAGTACTTC.

The chain has TRBV2 and TRBJ1-4; D possibly corresponds to TRBD1 (6 bases). CDR1 SNHLY and CDR2 FYNNEI come from the germline V gene. The CDR3 is 15 residues long. Trimming stripped 6 bases from V and 8 bases from J, with 19 bases between. CDR3 DNA sequence: TGTGCCAGCAGACCCCAACCAGGGGCGGGGGAAAAACTGTTTTTT. Residues: CASRPQPGAGEKLFF.

V is TRBV19 and J is TRBJ2-3; TRBD2 matches at 12 bases. Germline assignment: CDR1 LNHDA and CDR2 SQIVND (reference sequence). The J segment lost 5 bases and the V segment lost 3 bases, leaving 6 bases of the junction unmatched. The CDR3 extends over 16 amino acids. The CDR3 coding sequence is TGTGCCAGTAGTATCCTAGCGGGAGGGCCTAGAGATACGCAGTATTTT. Translated: CASSILAGGPRDTQYF.

The chain carries TRBV9 and TRBJ2-2; 8 nucleotides agree with TRBD1. Germline-derived CDR1 and CDR2 are SGDLS and YYNGEE. The CDR3 is 14 residues long. V shed 3 bases, J shed 8 bases, and the junction held 6 bases outside the gene matches. CDR3 sequence reads: CASSAGQGTGELFF. CDR3 nucleotide sequence: TGTGCCAGCAGCGCAGGACAGGGAACAGGGGAGCTGTTTTTT.

This clone showed up many times. This sequence joins TRBV30 and TRBJ1-6; no clear D. The ends were cut back, 3 bases at V and 10 bases at J, with 13 bases in the middle. The CDR3 loop spans 13 amino acids. The germline V gene encodes CDR1 GTSNPN and CDR2 SVGIG (reference sequence). CDR3 in amino acids: CAWSLASGSPLHF. The CDR3 nucleotides are TGTGCCTGGAGCCTGGCCTCGGGATCACCCCTCCACTTT.

The V and J genes are TRBV10-1 and TRBJ1-2; D unresolved. Germline V gene sequence: CDR1 WNHNN, CDR2 SYGVQD (reference sequence). This CDR3 is 12 amino acids long. Trimming took off 5 bases at V and 7 bases at J, with 11 bases between the two ends. CDR3: CASSRRTFGYTF. In DNA form, the CDR3 reads TGCGCCAGCAGTCGAAGGACTTTTGGCTACACCTTC.

CDR3 amino acids: CASTGTGTTNEQFF. The CDR3 bases are TGTGCCAGCACCGGGACAGGGACGACAAATGAGCAGTTCTTC. This sequence joins TRBV19 and TRBJ2-1, with TRBD1 matching 9 bases. V shed 9 bases and J 7 bases; nucleotides not matched to a gene: 10. Germline CDR1 is LNHDA and CDR2 is SQIVND (reference sequence). The CDR3 runs to 14 residues.

This clone was observed once. This chain links TRBV14 with TRBJ1-4; no definite D call. V lost 1 base, J lost 8 bases, and 23 bases lay in between. This CDR3 is built from 18 residues. Looked up from germline, CDR1 is SGHDN and CDR2 is FVKESK. The CDR3 bases are TGTGCCAGCAGCCAAGTCCGAACGGGAGCCCTCTTTGGAGAAAAACTGTTTTTT. Its protein is CASSQVRTGALFGEKLFF. Drawing the rest from reference TRBV14 and TRBJ1-4, the complete variable domain is EAGVTQFPSHSVIEKGQTVTLRCDPISGHDNLYWYRRVMGKEIKFLLHFVKESKQDESGMPNNRFLAERTGGTYSTLKVQPAELEDSGVYFCASSQVRTGALFGEKLFFGSGTQLSVL.

The V gene is TRBV5-4, the J gene TRBJ2-7; TRBD1 aligns across 10 bases. Trimming took 5 bases from V and 5 from J; bases not matched to a gene: 4. The CDR3 extends over 13 amino acids. Looked up from germline, CDR1 is SGHNT and CDR2 is YYREEE (reference sequence). The CDR3 reads CASSSGTGDEQYF. The DNA for the CDR3 is TGTGCCAGCAGTTCCGGGACAGGGGACGAGCAGTACTTC.

The CDR3 nucleotides read TGTGCCAGCAGCTTTAATGTCCCAATGACTTCCACCTATGGCTACACCTTC. Its translation: CASSFNVPMTSTYGYTF. The chain uses TRBV7-9 and TRBJ1-2; D not certain. The V end lost 3 bases, the J end lost 4 bases, and 21 bases lay between the germline ends. The length of the CDR3 is 17 residues. Germline CDR1 reads SEHNR; CDR2 reads FQNEAQ (reference sequence).

This clone was detected a few times. The chain employs TRBV3-1 (or the pseudogene TRBV3-2) and TRBJ1-6; 7 bases align to TRBD1. The germline V gene encodes CDR1 LGHDT and CDR2 YNNKEL (reference sequence). The V and J ends lost 2 bases and 6 bases, in that order; junction bases with no gene match: 10. The CDR3 is 17 residues long. The CDR3 protein is CASSQLTRGGANSPLHF. In nucleotides, the CDR3 is TGTGCCAGCAGCCAACTAACCAGGGGGGGGGCTAATTCACCCCTCCACTTT.

This chain uses TRBV6-5 with TRBJ1-5, with TRBD1 as a possible D gene (6 bases). The CDR3 is 15 amino acids. The germline gives CDR1 MNHEY, CDR2 SVGAGI. Trimming shortened V by 0 bases and J by 6 bases, and 12 bases separated the two germline ends. The CDR3 DNA reads TGTGCCAGCAGTTACTCGAGGGGGGGCGGTCAGCCCCAGCATTTT. Translated: CASSYSRGGGQPQHF.

V and J are TRBV4-3 and TRBJ2-7, with 10 positions matching TRBD2. CDR1 and CDR2 (germline): LGHNA, YSLEER. This CDR3 has 14 residues. V was pared by 0 bases and J by 7 bases, with 3 bases of the junction left unmatched. CDR3 amino acids: CASSQDATSGEQYF. For the CDR3, the DNA is TGCGCCAGCAGCCAAGATGCGACTAGCGGGGAGCAGTACTTC.

This sequence joins TRBV5-1 and TRBJ1-2; D is uncertain. Germline-derived CDR1 and CDR2 are SGHRS and YFSETQ. The length of the CDR3 is 13 residues. V lost 0 bases, J lost 6 bases, and 9 bases lay in between. CDR3 DNA: TGCGCCAGCAGCTTGGCCGGAGGGAATGGCTACACCTTC. Translated: CASSLAGGNGYTF.

The chain is built from TRBV20-1 and TRBJ2-1, with D possibly matching TRBD2 (6 bases). The germline V gene encodes CDR1 DFQATT and CDR2 SNEGSKA (reference sequence). The V end lost 3 bases, the J end lost 4 bases, and 10 bases lay between the germline ends. The length of the CDR3 is 13 residues. As DNA, the CDR3 is TGCAGTGCTAGTAGCGGAACTTACAATGAGCAGTTCTTC. It encodes CSASSGTYNEQFF.

The V gene is TRBV7-2, the J gene TRBJ1-2; D is undetermined. Germline lookup yields CDR1 SGHTA and CDR2 FQGNSA. V was pared by 0 bases and J by 4 bases, with 12 bases between. The CDR3 runs 15 residues. The CDR3 reads CASSLASQAGYGYTF. The CDR3 coding sequence is TGTGCCAGCAGCTTAGCGAGTCAAGCGGGCTATGGCTACACCTTC.

This chain uses TRBV7-2 with TRBJ2-7; D is possibly TRBD2 (6 bases). Germline CDR1 SGHTA, CDR2 FQGNSA. V lost 5 bases and J 4 bases, leaving 18 bases between the germline ends. This CDR3 contains 15 residues. Here the CDR3 reads CASSPGGAPSYEQYF. The CDR3 DNA follows: TGTGCCAGCAGCCCTGGCGGGGCCCCTAGTTACGAGCAGTACTTC.

This chain connects TRBV30 to TRBJ2-6; D uncertain. Germline CDR1 is GTSNPN and CDR2 is SVGIG (reference sequence). V lost 4 bases and J lost 4, with 8 bases in between. This CDR3 comprises 13 residues. CDR3 nucleotides: TGTGCCTGGACCCGCTCCGGGGCCAACGTCCTGACTTTC. It codes for CAWTRSGANVLTF. Based on the CDR3 plus reference TRBV30 and TRBJ2-6, the full variable domain is SQTIHQWPATLVQPVGSPLSLECTVEGTSNPNLYWYRQAAGRGLQLLFYSVGIGQISSEVPQNLSASRPQDRQFILSSKKLLLSDSGFYLCAWTRSGANVLTFGAGSRLTVL.

The rearrangement links TRBV7-9 to TRBJ2-1; 8 bases are a match to TRBD2. There are 15 residues in the CDR3. V was clipped by 5 bases and J by 6 bases; unmatched bases: 9. Germline CDR1 reads SEHNR; CDR2 reads FQNEAQ (reference sequence). CDR3: CASSPTSATFNEQFF. As DNA, the CDR3 is TGTGCCAGCAGCCCGACTAGCGCAACCTTCAATGAGCAGTTCTTC.

The chain employs TRBV11-2 and TRBJ1-6; possibly TRBD1 for D (5 bases). The V end lost 0 bases, the J end lost 7 bases, and 10 bases lay between the germline ends. The CDR3 is made up of 15 amino acids. Germline CDR1 reads SGHAT; CDR2 reads FQNNGV. In nucleotides, the CDR3 is TGTGCCAGCAGCTTAGATCCAGGGAGGAATTCACCCCTCCACTTT. It specifies CASSLDPGRNSPLHF.

V is TRBV6-1 and J is TRBJ2-5; 7 nucleotides match TRBD1. Germline CDR1 and CDR2: MNHNS and SASEGT. The CDR3 runs 18 residues. V dropped 4 bases and J dropped 4; count of bases not matched to a gene: 18. The CDR3: CASSGLPFDRAVGETQYF. CDR3 nucleotide sequence: TGTGCCAGCAGTGGTTTGCCGTTCGACAGGGCGGTTGGAGAGACCCAGTACTTC.

V gene TRBV9 combines with J gene TRBJ2-6, with 12 bases fitting TRBD2. Germline V CDR1 and CDR2: SGDLS, YYNGEE. Trimming at V came to 3 bases and at J to 3 bases, leaving 4 bases not matched to a gene. The CDR3 length is 17 residues. In DNA form, the CDR3 reads TGTGCCAGCAGCGCGACTAGCGGGAGAGGTGGGGCCAACGTCCTGACTTTC. Its protein is CASSATSGRGGANVLTF.

The CDR3: CASSQAIGLGAEQYF. The CDR3, as DNA: TGTGCCAGCAGCCAAGCGATAGGGTTAGGGGCCGAGCAGTACTTC. V and J are TRBV14 and TRBJ2-7; weak D call: TRBD1 (5 bases). V lost 1 base and J 6 bases, leaving 16 bases between the germline ends. This CDR3 comprises 15 residues. The germline CDR1 and CDR2 sequences are SGHDN and FVKESK.

The chain has TRBV7-2 and TRBJ2-1, with 11 positions matching TRBD2. The V and J ends lost 2 bases and 6 bases, in that order; junction bases with no gene match: 9. The CDR3 has 17 residues. CDR1 is SGHTA, CDR2 FQGNSA, per germline. CDR3 DNA: TGTGCCAGCAGCTTAACGACGACTAGCGGGACAGTCAATGAGCAGTTCTTC. It translates to CASSLTTTSGTVNEQFF.

The chain has TRBV14 and TRBJ1-2; a possible D gene is TRBD1 (5 bases). Trimming pared 0 bases from V and 4 bases from J, leaving 9 bases between. Germline V lookup: CDR1 SGHDN, CDR2 FVKESK. CDR3 length: 14 residues. The CDR3 reads CASSQERQGYGYTF. CDR3 nucleotides: TGTGCCAGCAGCCAAGAGAGGCAGGGCTATGGCTACACCTTC.

The V call is TRBV6-2 or TRBV6-3, the J call TRBJ2-5; maybe TRBD2 (5 bases). The length of the CDR3 is 17 residues. The V and J ends lost 6 bases and 3 bases respectively, with 23 bases between them. Germline-derived CDR1 and CDR2 are MNHEY and SVGEGT. CDR3 protein: CASSRLGVLRREETQYF. The DNA of the CDR3 is TGTGCCAGCAGCCGTCTGGGAGTACTACGACGAGAAGAGACCCAGTACTTC.

The table lists this clone with a few counts. V usage is TRBV28 and J usage is TRBJ1-5; TRBD1 matches 9 bases. J lost 0 bases, V lost 1 base, and 16 bases had no gene match. Germline V gives CDR1 MDHEN, CDR2 SYDVKM. There are 21 residues in the CDR3. CDR3 bases: TGTGCCAGCAGTTTATACCTCTCGGCGGGACAGGGAGGGAATAGCAATCAGCCCCAGCATTTT. Amino acids: CASSLYLSAGQGGNSNQPQHF.

The gene calls are TRBV18 and TRBJ1-1, with a weak D call TRBD1 (6 bases). CDR1 and CDR2 from the germline V gene are KGHSH and LQKENI. Trimming pared 0 bases from V and 5 bases from J, leaving 13 bases between. The CDR3 spans 15 residues. CDR3 amino acids: CASSPPAGVLTEAFF. CDR3 sequence (DNA): TGTGCCAGCTCACCACCGGCAGGGGTACTAACTGAAGCTTTCTTT.

This sequence joins TRBV5-1 and TRBJ1-2, with D hard to call. The length of the CDR3 is 11 residues. CDR1 and CDR2 from the germline V gene are SGHRS and YFSETQ. V lost 7 bases to trimming and J lost 4 bases, with 8 bases between them. CDR3 residues: CASDPGYGYTF. For the CDR3, the DNA is TGCGCCAGCGATCCCGGCTATGGCTACACCTTC.

This clone was detected once. The V and J genes are TRBV15 and TRBJ2-5, with D possibly being TRBD1 (6 bases). The CDR3 runs 20 residues. CDR1 and CDR2 (germline): LNHNV, YYDKDF (reference sequence). Trimming shortened V by 0 bases and J by 2 bases, and 25 bases separated the two germline ends. CDR3 sequence reads: CATSREVGRGVLPNQETQYF. The CDR3 DNA follows: TGTGCCACCAGCAGAGAGGTTGGCAGGGGAGTACTCCCTAATCAAGAGACCCAGTACTTC.

The chain is built from TRBV5-4 and TRBJ1-2; D is ambiguous. Between the trimmed V and J ends, which lost 3 bases and 6 bases, there was a span of 18 bases. The CDR3 sequence is 15 residues long. Per the germline V gene, CDR1 is SGHNT and CDR2 is YYREEE (reference sequence). CDR3 nucleotides: TGTGCCAGCAGCTCGGGAGTCACTTACATGGATGGCTACACCTTC. Its protein is CASSSGVTYMDGYTF.

V usage is TRBV9 and J usage is TRBJ2-1; D call uncertain. Trimming took 3 bases from V and 4 from J, leaving 11 bases between them. The CDR3 loop spans 14 amino acids. Germline V CDR1 and CDR2: SGDLS, YYNGEE. The CDR3 protein is CASSDRLQYNEQFF. CDR3 nucleotides: TGTGCCAGCAGCGACCGGCTGCAGTACAATGAGCAGTTCTTC.